This passage covers 29 T cell receptor beta chains from one sample sequenced in a study of blood T cell repertoires in COVID-19. Sequencing was performed with immunoSEQ multiplex PCR; in TCRdb, only in-frame clones are kept and a portion is missing. This table holds hundreds of thousands of clones, around 88% found once. Sequenced sample: PBMCs or T cells enriched from blood (not recorded which). Receptors originate from a woman aged 40 to 50 with acute COVID-19.

The rearrangement uses TRBV5-1 and TRBJ2-3; 8 nucleotides line up with TRBD2. The germline CDR1 and CDR2 sequences are SGHRS and YFSETQ. There are 16 residues in the CDR3. The J segment lost 1 base and the V segment lost 2 bases, leaving 6 bases of the junction unmatched. DNA of the CDR3: TGCGCCAGCAGCTTCCGGTTGCGGGAGGGCACAGATACGCAGTATTTT. Residues: CASSFRLREGTDTQYF.

This chain joins TRBV10-3 and TRBJ2-1; 8 bases line up with TRBD2. The CDR3 extends over 15 amino acids. V shed 3 bases and J 7 bases; nucleotides not matched to a gene: 8. CDR1 and CDR2 from the germline V gene are ENHRY and SYGVKD. CDR3 amino acids: CAISEEAGVWNEQFF. CDR3 sequence (DNA): TGTGCCATCAGTGAAGAAGCGGGAGTCTGGAATGAGCAGTTCTTC.

The chain links TRBV19 to TRBJ2-1, with a weak D call TRBD2 (6 bases). Trimming took off 9 bases at V and 4 bases at J, with 19 bases between the two ends. Germline CDR1 and CDR2: LNHDA and SQIVND (reference sequence). The CDR3 extends over 15 amino acids. DNA of the CDR3: TGTGCCAGCTCCCTCATAGCGGCTACTTACAATGAGCAGTTCTTC. Translated: CASSLIAATYNEQFF.

V and J are TRBV2 and TRBJ1-5, with D unresolved. This CDR3 is built from 16 residues. Looked up from germline, CDR1 is SNHLY and CDR2 is FYNNEI. Trimming pared 6 bases from V and 0 bases from J, leaving 15 bases between. The CDR3 loop reads CASSTTPGNSNQPQHF. CDR3 nucleotides: TGTGCCAGCAGCACAACCCCCGGGAATAGCAATCAGCCCCAGCATTTT. The complete variable domain, with remaining parts taken from reference TRBV2 and TRBJ1-5, reads EPEVTQTPSHQVTQMGQEVILRCVPISNHLYFYWYRQILGQKVEFLVSFYNNEISEKSEIFDDQFSVERPDGSNFTLKIRSTKLEDSAMYFCASSTTPGNSNQPQHFGDGTRLSIL.

This rearrangement joins TRBV19 to TRBJ2-1, with D perhaps matching TRBD2 (6 bases). Trimming stripped 7 bases from V and 2 bases from J, with 12 bases between. The germline CDR1 and CDR2 sequences are LNHDA and SQIVND (reference sequence). The CDR3 length is 14 residues. CDR3 sequence reads: CASNPAGPYNEQFF. Here the CDR3 DNA reads TGTGCCAGTAACCCAGCGGGTCCCTACAATGAGCAGTTCTTC.

A single count supports this clone. The chain has TRBV6-2 or TRBV6-3 and TRBJ2-7, with a weak D call TRBD2 (7 bases). Trimming cost V 0 bases and J 0 bases, with 24 bases left between them. This CDR3 region has 20 residues. CDR1 MNHEY and CDR2 SVGEGT come from the germline V gene. The CDR3 spells CASSYSMGGREQLSSYEQYF. The DNA of the CDR3 is TGTGCCAGCAGTTACTCGATGGGGGGGCGCGAACAACTGAGCTCCTACGAGCAGTACTTC.

The gene calls are TRBV30 and TRBJ2-7; 13 nucleotides line up with TRBD2. The CDR3 sequence is 15 residues long. Germline loops: CDR1 GTSNPN, CDR2 SVGIG (reference sequence). The ends lost 1 base at V and 2 bases at J; junction bases unmatched: 2. Here the CDR3 reads CAWSEGLAGTYEQYF. The CDR3, as DNA: TGTGCCTGGAGTGAGGGACTAGCGGGAACCTACGAGCAGTACTTC.

V usage is TRBV3-1 (or the pseudogene TRBV3-2) and J usage is TRBJ1-1; no clear D gene. There are 14 residues in the CDR3. In germline, CDR1 is LGHDT, CDR2 YNNKEL (reference sequence). V gave up 5 bases and J gave up 8 bases, with 18 bases separating them. CDR3 sequence (DNA): TGTGCCAGCAGCGAGGCCGGGAAAACGTCGGAAGCTTTCTTT. It encodes CASSEAGKTSEAFF.

V usage is TRBV3-1 (or the pseudogene TRBV3-2) and J usage is TRBJ2-1, with D possibly matching TRBD1 (6 bases). Trimming removed 3 bases from V and 6 bases from J, with 9 bases in between. This CDR3 comprises 13 residues. In germline, CDR1 is LGHDT, CDR2 YNNKEL (reference sequence). As DNA, the CDR3 is TGTGCCAGCAGCCAGGGGGCGGGCAATGAGCAGTTCTTC. It encodes CASSQGAGNEQFF.

This sequence joins TRBV25-1 and TRBJ2-7; maybe TRBD1 (6 bases). The V gene lost 3 bases and the J gene lost 2 bases, with 14 bases spanning the gap. The CDR3 runs 15 residues. Germline V CDR1 and CDR2: MGHDK, SYGVNS. The CDR3 protein is CASSDAGTPTYEQYF. In DNA form, the CDR3 reads TGTGCCAGCAGTGATGCCGGGACACCTACCTACGAGCAGTACTTC.

The chain links TRBV13 to TRBJ2-7; perhaps TRBD2 as D (5 bases). The CDR3 runs 12 residues. Trimming removed 1 base from V and 10 bases from J, with 11 bases in between. The germline V gene has CDR1 PRHDT and CDR2 FYEKMQ (reference sequence). Here the CDR3 reads CASSLVGRVQYF. The CDR3 region has the DNA TGTGCCAGCAGCTTAGTTGGGAGAGTACAGTACTTC.

This clone has just one count. J is TRBJ2-7 and V is TRBV6-5; 9 nucleotides match TRBD1. CDR1 MNHEY and CDR2 SVGAGI come from the germline V gene. The CDR3 sequence is 14 residues long. The trim removed 6 bases at V and 6 bases at J, leaving 9 bases unmatched. CDR3 sequence reads: CASRPGTGTGEQYF. DNA for the CDR3: TGTGCCAGCAGGCCCGGGACAGGGACTGGCGAGCAGTACTTC.

The chain has TRBV12-5 and TRBJ1-5, with D tentatively TRBD1 (6 bases). The CDR3 covers 16 residues. The V end lost 7 bases, the J end lost 1 base, and 17 bases lay between the germline ends. Germline V gives CDR1 LGHNT, CDR2 FRNRAP. As DNA, the CDR3 is TGTGCTAGTGCCCCGAAGGGGGGGCAAAGCAATCAGCCCCAGCATTTT. Its protein product is CASAPKGGQSNQPQHF.

This clone occurred a few times. The chain is built from TRBV29-1 and TRBJ1-2; tentative D call: TRBD1 (5 bases). The CDR3 covers 13 residues. Germline loops: CDR1 SQVTM, CDR2 ANQGSEA. Trimming pared 4 bases from V and 6 bases from J, leaving 15 bases between. The CDR3 protein is CSVVVSWGDGYTF. CDR3 DNA sequence: TGCAGCGTTGTAGTTTCTTGGGGGGATGGCTACACCTTC.

The chain joins TRBV2 to TRBJ2-3; D is perhaps TRBD1 (6 bases). The CDR3 sequence is 14 residues long. Germline lookup yields CDR1 SNHLY and CDR2 FYNNEI. The V gene lost 6 bases and the J gene lost 4 bases, with 14 bases spanning the gap. CDR3 sequence (DNA): TGTGCCAGCAGGATCAGGGGAAGTCCAGATACGCAGTATTTT. This codes for CASRIRGSPDTQYF.

The genes are TRBV29-1 and TRBJ2-1; 9 bases agree with TRBD1. The V gene's germline CDR1 is SQVTM and CDR2 ANQGSEA. This CDR3 comprises 15 residues. Losses at the gene ends were 3 bases for V and 4 bases for J; bases not matched to a gene: 7. As DNA, the CDR3 is TGCAGCGTTGATAGGGGACAGGGTACTTACAATGAGCAGTTCTTC. It translates to CSVDRGQGTYNEQFF.

Notes on this clone: A read error may produce the germline difference seen at one junction end. The chain uses TRBV7-7 and TRBJ2-1; TRBD2 matches 10 bases. The germline V gene encodes CDR1 SSHAT and CDR2 FNYEAQ (reference sequence). The CDR3 contains 15 residues. The CDR3: CASSKTSGVNNEQFF. The CDR3 DNA is TGTGCTAGCAGCAAAACTAGCGGGGTGAACAATGAGCAGTTCTTC.

The chain has TRBV19 and TRBJ2-1; 8 nucleotides match TRBD2. Germline CDR1 LNHDA, CDR2 SQIVND (reference sequence). This CDR3 contains 15 residues. The J segment lost 2 bases and the V segment lost 3 bases, leaving 3 bases of the junction unmatched. For the CDR3, the DNA is TGTGCCAGTAGTATCAGTAGCGGGGCCTACAATGAGCAGTTCTTC. It translates to CASSISSGAYNEQFF.

The chain links TRBV4-1 to TRBJ2-5; a weak D match, TRBD2 (6 bases). Germline CDR1 and CDR2: MGHRA and YSYEKL. The CDR3 runs 13 residues. Between the trimmed V and J ends, which lost 4 bases and 2 bases, there was a span of 8 bases. In DNA form, the CDR3 reads TGCGCCAGCAGCCCGGGGGATCAAGAGACCCAGTACTTC. This translates into CASSPGDQETQYF.

The genes are TRBV30 and TRBJ1-5; no firm D call. CDR1 is GTSNPN and CDR2 is SVGIG in the germline V gene (reference sequence). Trimming removed 2 bases from V and 0 bases from J, with 8 bases in between. The CDR3 spans 14 residues. CDR3 amino acids: CAWSREDSNQPQHF. CDR3 nucleotide sequence: TGTGCCTGGAGTCGGGAGGATAGCAATCAGCCCCAGCATTTT.

The V call is TRBV3-1 (or the pseudogene TRBV3-2), the J call TRBJ2-5; D possibly corresponds to TRBD2 (5 bases). CDR3 length equals 14 residues. Deletions cut 0 bases from V and 4 bases from J, with 9 bases between. Germline V gene lookup returns CDR1 LGHDT and CDR2 YNNKEL (reference sequence). The CDR3, as DNA: TGTGCCAGCAGCCAAGATGGGAGAGGAGAGACCCAGTACTTC. Amino acids: CASSQDGRGETQYF.

V is TRBV13 and J is TRBJ2-7; 14 nucleotides align to TRBD2. This CDR3 region has 16 residues. Germline loops: CDR1 PRHDT, CDR2 FYEKMQ (reference sequence). V shed 5 bases, J shed 1 base, and the junction held 4 bases outside the gene matches. CDR3 amino acids: CASSPRTSGRSYEQYF. The CDR3 DNA sequence: TGTGCCAGCAGCCCCCGGACTAGCGGGAGGTCCTACGAGCAGTACTTC. The variable domain in full, completed from reference TRBV13 and TRBJ2-7, reads AAGVIQSPRHLIKEKRETATLKCYPIPRHDTVYWYQQGPGQDPQFLISFYEKMQSDKGSIPDRFSAQQFSDYHSELNMSSLELGDSALYFCASSPRTSGRSYEQYFGPGTRLTVT.

The chain employs TRBV5-4 and TRBJ2-1, with D tentatively TRBD1 (6 bases). V was trimmed by 4 bases and J by 2 bases, leaving 13 bases between them. Germline assignment: CDR1 SGHNT and CDR2 YYREEE (reference sequence). The CDR3 spans 15 residues. The CDR3 is CASSARTEAYNEQFF. The CDR3 DNA reads as TGTGCCAGCAGCGCCCGGACAGAAGCCTACAATGAGCAGTTCTTC.

The V gene is TRBV4-2, the J gene TRBJ2-7; 8 bases fit TRBD1. Trimming removed 2 bases from V and 3 bases from J; junction bases left unmatched: 3. The V gene's germline CDR1 is LGHNA and CDR2 YNFKEQ. CDR3 length: 14 amino acids. The chain's CDR3 is CASSQNGQGYEQYF. The CDR3, as DNA: TGTGCCAGCAGCCAAAACGGACAGGGCTACGAGCAGTACTTC.

This rearrangement joins TRBV7-9 to TRBJ1-3; the match to TRBD1 covers 7 bases. V shed 4 bases and J 0 bases; nucleotides not matched to a gene: 6. Germline V gene lookup returns CDR1 SEHNR and CDR2 FQNEAQ (reference sequence). The CDR3 sequence is 16 residues long. The CDR3: CASSYMGQSSGNTIYF. CDR3 in DNA: TGTGCCAGCAGCTACATGGGACAGAGCTCTGGAAACACCATATATTTT.

This rearrangement joins TRBV29-1 to TRBJ1-2; TRBD1 matches 7 bases. Germline loops: CDR1 SQVTM, CDR2 ANQGSEA. This CDR3 comprises 13 residues. V trimming: 1 base; J trimming: 5 bases; junction bases outside the gene matches: 4. The CDR3 is CSVEGTGIYGYTF. DNA of the CDR3: TGCAGCGTTGAAGGGACAGGAATATATGGCTACACCTTC.

The chain combines TRBV29-1 with TRBJ1-2; 10 positions agree with TRBD1. Germline V gene sequence: CDR1 SQVTM, CDR2 ANQGSEA. The J segment lost 2 bases and the V segment lost 7 bases, leaving 7 bases of the junction unmatched. This CDR3 is 14 amino acids long. CDR3 bases: TGCAGCGCTTTGGACAGGGGGGGAAACTATGGCTACACCTTC. This gives the protein CSALDRGGNYGYTF.

The rearrangement joins TRBV5-1 to TRBJ1-1; possible D gene TRBD1, 5 bases. V lost 1 base and J 1 base, leaving 14 bases between the germline ends. The germline V gene has CDR1 SGHRS and CDR2 YFSETQ. This CDR3 spans 16 amino acids. The CDR3 loop is CASSLSTGRSNTEAFF. The CDR3 nucleotides read TGCGCCAGCAGCTTGAGTACAGGCCGATCGAACACTGAAGCTTTCTTT. Combining the CDR3 with reference TRBV5-1 and TRBJ1-1 gives the whole variable domain KAGVTQTPRYLIKTRGQQVTLSCSPISGHRSVSWYQQTPGQGLQFLFEYFSETQRNKGNFPGRFSGRQFSNSRSEMNVSTLELGDSALYLCASSLSTGRSNTEAFFGQGTRLTVV.

This sequence joins TRBV11-3 and TRBJ1-1; D ambiguous. This CDR3 is 13 amino acids long. Germline V gene data show CDR1 as SGHNT and CDR2 as YENEEA. The germline V and J ends were trimmed by 5 bases and 3 bases, with 10 bases remaining between them. CDR3 sequence reads: CASSPSGYTEAFF. Here the CDR3 DNA reads TGTGCCAGCAGCCCGAGCGGGTACACTGAAGCTTTCTTT.